This T cell receptor (beta chain) was identified in a study of a mutant IDH1 vaccine in newly diagnosed glioma. Background on the study: Visit V12 was conducted at week 35 as the safety follow-up. Visit V13 came later, at week 47.

The time point here: week 47, end of study. Each dose delivered 300 ug of mutant IDH1 20-mer peptide subcutaneously with imiquimod. This CDR3 is built from 15 residues. V lost 5 bases and J lost 0; bases outside the gene matches: 1. Germline CDR1 LNHNV, CDR2 YYDKDF (reference sequence). Method: immunoSEQ multiplex PCR; TCRdb's copy keeps in-frame clones and lacks some. The repertoire consists of tens of thousands of clones, with around 82% occurring once and the leading ten covering under 20%. About this clone: Its antigen is still unknown.

Sequencing was performed on PBMCs, taken from a glioma patient whose treatment included an IDH1 peptide vaccine. V is TRBV15 and J is TRBJ1-5, with 10 bases that match TRBD1. This receptor was obtained from a man between 18 and 35 years old with glioma. Some clones in this sample may be carry-over from other donors' samples. The CDR3 nucleotides read TGTGCCACCAGCGGGACAGGGGATAGCAATCAGCCCCAGCATTTT. It encodes CATSGTGDSNQPQHF.